This entry lists 19 T cell receptor beta chains sequenced from one sample in a study of T cells in localized non-small cell lung cancer. The protocol was immunoSEQ multiplex PCR, while the TCRdb copy is restricted to in-frame clones and leaves out a portion. Of over 1,500 clones detected, 15% to 20% appear once; the ten largest clones hold 20% to 25%. Sequenced material: normal lung tissue next to the tumor, taken before any cancer treatment. The source of these receptors is a woman aged 40-69 years with stage I lung adenocarcinoma.

This clone was detected a few times. The chain recombines TRBV4-1 with TRBJ2-7; D is ambiguous. CDR1 is MGHRA, CDR2 YSYEKL, per germline. V lost 1 base to trimming and J lost 2 bases, with 9 bases between them. This CDR3 has 14 residues. As DNA, the CDR3 is TGCGCCAGCAGCCAAGGGCCGCTAGCCTACGAGCAGTACTTC. This sequence encodes CASSQGPLAYEQYF.

This chain uses TRBV9 with TRBJ1-5; D uncertain. CDR1 is SGDLS and CDR2 is YYNGEE in the germline V gene. The V and J ends lost 0 bases and 0 bases respectively, with 4 bases between them. There are 14 residues in the CDR3. CDR3 DNA: TGTGCCAGCAGCGTAGATGGTAGCAATCAGCCCCAGCATTTT. Amino acid sequence: CASSVDGSNQPQHF. The complete variable domain, with remaining parts taken from reference TRBV9 and TRBJ1-5, reads DSGVTQTPKHLITATGQRVTLRCSPRSGDLSVYWYQQSLDQGLQFLIQYYNGEERAKGNILERFSAQQFPDLHSELNLSSLELGDSALYFCASSVDGSNQPQHFGDGTRLSIL.

The gene calls are TRBV29-1 and TRBJ1-3; D call uncertain. Trimming cost V 3 bases and J 8 bases, with 11 bases left between them. CDR1 is SQVTM, CDR2 ANQGSEA, per germline. The CDR3 is made up of 12 amino acids. The CDR3 reads CSVEGNEDTIYF. Here the CDR3 DNA reads TGCAGCGTTGAGGGGAATGAGGACACCATATATTTT.

This clone is large (0.1 to 1%) by share. The J gene is TRBJ1-1, the V gene TRBV14, with D perhaps matching TRBD1 (5 bases). Germline-derived CDR1 and CDR2 are SGHDN and FVKESK. The CDR3 totals 15 residues. V shed 0 bases and J shed 4 bases, with 12 bases lying between them. This CDR3 reads CASSQDAWGGTEAFF. The CDR3 DNA is TGTGCCAGCAGCCAAGACGCCTGGGGGGGCACTGAAGCTTTCTTT.

The chain carries TRBV11-3 and TRBJ2-1; perhaps TRBD2 as D (5 bases). The CDR3 contains 15 residues. Trimming removed 1 base at V and 7 bases at J, with 14 bases between. Germline loops: CDR1 SGHNT, CDR2 YENEEA. CDR3 sequence: CASSLVGITGNEQFF. In DNA, the CDR3 is TGTGCCAGCAGCTTAGTGGGTATTACGGGGAATGAGCAGTTCTTC.

This chain uses TRBV11-3 with TRBJ1-1, with a weak D call TRBD1 (6 bases). V lost 3 bases to trimming and J lost 4 bases, with 18 bases between them. CDR1 is SGHNT and CDR2 is YENEEA in the germline V gene. The CDR3 is 16 residues long. The CDR3 sequence: CASSLGGRQAPTEAFF. The CDR3, as DNA: TGTGCCAGCAGCTTGGGGGGCCGACAGGCGCCCACTGAAGCTTTCTTT.

This clone is medium-sized in the sample. The chain is built from TRBV9 and TRBJ2-3; TRBD2 matches at 11 bases. From germline, CDR1 is SGDLS and CDR2 YYNGEE. CDR3 length: 16 amino acids. J was trimmed by 2 bases and V by 3 bases; bases with no gene match: 5. The chain's CDR3 is CASSGGTSGLTDTQYF. CDR3 in DNA: TGTGCCAGCAGCGGCGGGACTAGCGGACTCACAGATACGCAGTATTTT.

This clone was counted only a few times. The V and J genes are TRBV14 and TRBJ1-3; weak D call: TRBD1 (5 bases). The V and J ends lost 4 bases and 0 bases respectively, with 16 bases between them. Germline V gene sequence: CDR1 SGHDN, CDR2 FVKESK. This CDR3 contains 17 residues. The CDR3 is CASSLTSVGTSGNTIYF. The CDR3 DNA reads TGTGCCAGCAGCCTAACGAGTGTGGGGACCTCTGGAAACACCATATATTTT.

The V gene is TRBV6-8, the J gene TRBJ1-2; 8 positions match TRBD1. In germline, CDR1 is MNHGY, CDR2 SAAAGT. Trimming at V came to 0 bases and at J to 8 bases, leaving 14 bases not matched to a gene. CDR3 length: 17 residues. CDR3 bases: TGTGCCAGCAGTTACTCGGCCCTAGGACAGGGAGAAGGCGGCTACACCTTC. This codes for CASSYSALGQGEGGYTF.

This clone was observed a handful of times. The V gene is TRBV6-8, the J gene TRBJ2-7; perhaps TRBD1 as D (5 bases). V was pared by 8 bases and J by 1 base, with 15 bases between. Germline CDR1 reads MNHGY; CDR2 reads SAAAGT. There are 14 residues in the CDR3. Here the CDR3 reads CASADRYPSYEQYF. In DNA, the CDR3 is TGTGCCAGCGCCGACAGATACCCTTCCTACGAGCAGTACTTC.

This clone was counted between two and nine times. The chain recombines TRBV19 with TRBJ2-1, with D possibly TRBD2 on 6 matching bases. The germline V gene has CDR1 LNHDA and CDR2 SQIVND (reference sequence). V was pared by 11 bases and J by 5 bases, with 16 bases between. The CDR3 spans 13 residues. This CDR3 reads CAVRSPGDNEQFF. Here the CDR3 DNA reads TGTGCCGTCAGGTCCCCGGGGGACAATGAGCAGTTCTTC.

This clone showed up just a few times. The chain links TRBV1 to TRBJ1-3; the D call TRBD1 from the table was never checked on the DNA. TRBV1 is an annotated pseudogene. The CDR3 consists of 17 residues. This CDR3 reads CASSQGGGSGAGNTIYF. CDR3 coding DNA: TGCGCCAGCAGCCAAGGAGGCGGCTCAGGGGCTGGAAACACCATATATTTT.

The V gene is TRBV29-1, the J gene TRBJ2-1; 7 bases agree with TRBD1. The CDR3 contains 14 residues. Germline trimming cut 5 bases from V and 9 bases from J; bases unmatched to any gene: 13. Germline CDR1 is SQVTM and CDR2 is ANQGSEA. The CDR3 DNA reads as TGCAGCGTTCAACGAGGGACAGCTAAATCTGAGCAGTTCTTC. It translates to CSVQRGTAKSEQFF.

In this sample, this clone turned up a few times. The CDR3 nucleotides read TGTGCCAGTAGTATAGTAGCAGCTTCCTCCTACGAGCAGTACTTC. Translated, it gives CASSIVAASSYEQYF. The chain uses TRBV19 and TRBJ2-7; no clear D gene. The CDR3 loop spans 15 amino acids. CDR1 LNHDA and CDR2 SQIVND come from the germline V gene (reference sequence). The V end lost 1 base, the J end lost 0 bases, and 10 bases lay between the germline ends.

This clone was counted a few times. CDR3 residues: CASSVGPLNGDTQYF. In nucleotides, the CDR3 is TGTGCCAGCAGCGTAGGGCCGCTGAACGGAGATACGCAGTATTTT. The gene calls are TRBV9 and TRBJ2-3; D is uncertain. This CDR3 comprises 15 residues. The germline V and J ends were trimmed by 0 bases and 5 bases, with 13 bases remaining between them. Germline V gene data show CDR1 as SGDLS and CDR2 as YYNGEE.

This clone was counted between two and nine times. V gene TRBV9 combines with J gene TRBJ2-2; weak D call: TRBD1 (6 bases). Germline values: CDR1 SGDLS, CDR2 YYNGEE. V was pared by 4 bases and J by 7 bases, with 20 bases between. The CDR3 length is 16 residues. The CDR3 nucleotides read TGTGCCAGCAGCTTTGGTACAGGGATGTCGGGCGGGGAGCTGTTTTTT. Protein sequence: CASSFGTGMSGGELFF.

There are a few counts of this clone. The chain employs TRBV6-8 and TRBJ2-5; TRBD2 matches at 7 bases. Germline CDR1 and CDR2: MNHGY and SAAAGT. The CDR3 spans 14 residues. Trimming cost V 10 bases and J 5 bases; bases outside gene matches: 13. The CDR3 spells CATTEPGGRETQYF. CDR3 in DNA: TGTGCCACGACGGAGCCGGGAGGACGGGAGACCCAGTACTTC.

This clone showed up just a few times. The chain joins TRBV11-3 to TRBJ1-2, with TRBD1 identical over 7 bases. Trimming took 4 bases from V and 4 from J; bases not matched to a gene: 9. Germline lookup yields CDR1 SGHNT and CDR2 YENEEA. The CDR3 spans 15 residues. CDR3 DNA: TGTGCCAGCAGCTACACCGGGACAGCCCTCTATGGCTACACCTTC. As protein: CASSYTGTALYGYTF.

This clone is deemed large. V gene TRBV6-8 combines with J gene TRBJ2-1, with D tentatively TRBD1 (6 bases). With 7 bases removed from V and 6 bases from J, the gap between germline ends came to 22 bases. Germline V gene lookup returns CDR1 MNHGY and CDR2 SAAAGT. CDR3 length: 16 residues. CDR3 protein: CASINGQGLFGNEQFF. The CDR3 DNA sequence: TGTGCCAGCATCAACGGGCAGGGGCTTTTCGGCAATGAGCAGTTCTTC.